These 21 T cell receptor beta chains were all obtained from the same sample, sequenced in a study of cytomegalovirus exposure and HLA in healthy donors. The PCR used 60 Vbeta and 13 Jbeta primers. TCRdb's table, derived via immunoSEQ multiplex PCR, lists solely in-frame clones and lacks some. In the table there are around 150,000 clones, approximately 70% of which are singletons. Sample: PBMCs. The receptors originated from a human donor in good health.

The genes are TRBV28 and TRBJ1-2, with 11 bases lining up with TRBD1. Losses at the gene ends were 1 base for V and 7 bases for J; bases not matched to a gene: 5. The CDR3 consists of 15 residues. Germline CDR1 MDHEN, CDR2 SYDVKM. CDR3 sequence reads: CASSLFKGQGGGYTF. Written as DNA, the CDR3 is TGTGCCAGCAGTTTATTTAAGGGACAGGGGGGTGGCTACACCTTC.

The V call is TRBV7-6, the J call TRBJ2-1, with 8 nucleotides matching TRBD2. The CDR3 runs 15 residues. Germline CDR1 SGHVS, CDR2 FNYEAQ. V was clipped by 4 bases and J by 6 bases; unmatched bases: 8. In nucleotides, the CDR3 is TGTGCCAGCAGCTCAGTAGCGGGGATCCCCAATGAGCAGTTCTTC. This gives the protein CASSSVAGIPNEQFF.

This sequence joins TRBV30 and TRBJ2-7, with 7 positions matching TRBD2. CDR1 and CDR2 from the germline V gene are GTSNPN and SVGIG (reference sequence). This CDR3 comprises 17 residues. V lost 2 bases to trimming and J lost 3 bases; unmatched junction nucleotides: 16. Here the CDR3 DNA reads TGTGCCTGGAGTCTCCAGAGGACCGACGGGACTATCTACGAGCAGTACTTC. It encodes CAWSLQRTDGTIYEQYF. The full variable domain, with the rest looked up from reference TRBV30 and TRBJ2-7, is SQTIHQWPATLVQPVGSPLSLECTVEGTSNPNLYWYRQAAGRGLQLLFYSVGIGQISSEVPQNLSASRPQDRQFILSSKKLLLSDSGFYLCAWSLQRTDGTIYEQYFGPGTRLTVT.

The genes are TRBV13 and TRBJ2-1, with 9 positions matching TRBD1. V shed 5 bases and J 6 bases; nucleotides not matched to a gene: 8. The germline V gene has CDR1 PRHDT and CDR2 FYEKMQ (reference sequence). The CDR3 totals 15 residues. The CDR3 reads CASSRTSQGANEQFF. The CDR3, as DNA: TGTGCCAGCAGCCGGACATCACAGGGGGCCAATGAGCAGTTCTTC.

The chain uses TRBV10-3 and TRBJ2-5; TRBD2 aligns across 10 bases. The CDR3 loop spans 16 amino acids. The germline V gene has CDR1 ENHRY and CDR2 SYGVKD. Trimming removed 0 bases from V and 1 base from J; junction bases left unmatched: 2. The CDR3 DNA follows: TGTGCCATCAGTGAGTCATGGACTAGCGGCCAAGAGACCCAGTACTTC. Translated: CAISESWTSGQETQYF.

This clone showed up just a few times. This chain uses TRBV5-1 with TRBJ1-2; TRBD1 aligns across 9 bases. Trimming took 6 bases from V and 3 from J; bases not matched to a gene: 12. The CDR3 totals 16 residues. The germline V gene encodes CDR1 SGHRS and CDR2 YFSETQ. DNA for the CDR3: TGCGCCAGCATCGGACGGACAGGGGCCGCCGACTATGGCTACACCTTC. Translated, it gives CASIGRTGAADYGYTF.

The CDR3 loop is CASSLRRIGYGYTF. The CDR3, as DNA: TGTGCCAGCAGCTTACGACGGATCGGGTATGGCTACACCTTC. V is TRBV7-8 and J is TRBJ1-2; D is undetermined. V was pared by 2 bases and J by 5 bases, with 12 bases between. This CDR3 comprises 14 residues. Germline V lookup: CDR1 SGHVS, CDR2 FQNEAQ.

The CDR3 coding sequence is TGTGCCAGCAGCTTAGTCGGGGGAGGCGGGGAGCTGTTTTTT. This codes for CASSLVGGGGELFF. The chain has TRBV11-2 and TRBJ2-2; tentative D call: TRBD2 (6 bases). The length of the CDR3 is 14 residues. Trimming removed 1 base from V and 7 bases from J, with 10 bases in between. The germline V gene has CDR1 SGHAT and CDR2 FQNNGV.

The V gene is TRBV18, the J gene TRBJ1-2; D is undetermined. The V gene lost 4 bases and the J gene lost 6 bases, with 6 bases spanning the gap. Germline V gene data show CDR1 as KGHSH and CDR2 as LQKENI. The CDR3 is 11 amino acids. Here the CDR3 DNA reads TGTGCCAGCTCACAGCTGGATGGCTACACCTTC. This codes for CASSQLDGYTF.

This clone was observed once. The J gene is TRBJ1-2, the V gene TRBV9; tentative D call: TRBD1 (5 bases). Germline loops: CDR1 SGDLS, CDR2 YYNGEE. The CDR3 has 13 amino acids. V was pared by 0 bases and J by 6 bases, with 9 bases between. Written as DNA, the CDR3 is TGTGCCAGCAGCGTAGAGCAGGGCCATGGCTACACCTTC. Translated: CASSVEQGHGYTF.

This clone was seen a single time. This chain joins TRBV18 and TRBJ2-7; 8 bases map to TRBD2. Germline V gene lookup returns CDR1 KGHSH and CDR2 LQKENI. Trimming cost V 1 base and J 2 bases; bases outside gene matches: 4. The CDR3 is 15 residues long. The CDR3 nucleotides read TGTGCCAGCTCACCACTCCGGGAGGGCCCCTACGAGCAGTACTTC. It encodes CASSPLREGPYEQYF.

This clone was observed a few times. The chain has TRBV5-8 and TRBJ1-4; possibly TRBD1 for D (5 bases). The CDR3 loop spans 15 amino acids. Per germline, CDR1 SGHTS and CDR2 YDEGEE. Trimming pared 5 bases from V and 4 bases from J, leaving 15 bases between. Written as DNA, the CDR3 is TGTGCCAGCAGTCCAGGGTGGATGGGTAATGAAAAACTGTTTTTT. Translated: CASSPGWMGNEKLFF.

This rearrangement joins TRBV2 to TRBJ2-6; D is unresolved. The CDR3 is 14 amino acids. Trimming took off 8 bases at V and 1 base at J, with 9 bases between the two ends. Per germline, CDR1 SNHLY and CDR2 FYNNEI. This CDR3 is CASSGLSGANVLTF. CDR3 bases: TGTGCCAGCTCAGGTTTATCTGGGGCCAACGTCCTGACTTTC.

The chain carries TRBV7-2 and TRBJ1-2, with 7 bases identical to TRBD1. There are 14 residues in the CDR3. The germline V gene encodes CDR1 SGHTA and CDR2 FQGNSA. Trimming at V came to 5 bases and at J to 4 bases, leaving 7 bases not matched to a gene. The CDR3 nucleotides read TGTGCCAGCAGCACACCCGGGACAGCCTATGGCTACACCTTC. It is translated as CASSTPGTAYGYTF.

The chain uses TRBV6-5 and TRBJ2-3, with a possible D match to TRBD2 (6 bases). This CDR3 is 15 amino acids long. Germline V lookup: CDR1 MNHEY, CDR2 SVGAGI. Trimming left V 6 bases short and J 4 bases short, with 17 bases between. CDR3 coding DNA: TGTGCCAGCAGCACCCGGGACTGGGGGGCAGATACGCAGTATTTT. Translating gives CASSTRDWGADTQYF.

Only one count was recorded for this clone. This chain connects TRBV9 to TRBJ2-7; 9 nucleotides align to TRBD2. The CDR3 spans 14 residues. CDR1 is SGDLS and CDR2 is YYNGEE in the germline V gene. V trimming: 2 bases; J trimming: 6 bases; junction bases outside the gene matches: 6. The CDR3 DNA reads TGTGCCAGCAGCGTCGGGCCTAGCGGGACCGAGCAGTACTTC. This encodes CASSVGPSGTEQYF.

The chain uses TRBV25-1 and TRBJ2-7; 10 nucleotides match TRBD2. CDR3 length: 17 residues. V lost 3 bases to trimming and J lost 0 bases; unmatched junction nucleotides: 8. Germline V CDR1 and CDR2: MGHDK, SYGVNS. CDR3 loop: CASSDVKLAGTSYEQYF. The CDR3 DNA follows: TGTGCCAGCAGTGACGTGAAACTAGCGGGGACCTCCTACGAGCAGTACTTC.

This clone was detected only a few times. The chain employs TRBV10-2 and TRBJ2-5, with 9 bases identical to TRBD1. The CDR3 runs to 16 residues. J gave up 5 bases and V 5 bases, and 12 bases lay outside the gene matches. CDR1 WSHSY and CDR2 SAAADI come from the germline V gene. This chain's CDR3 is CASSSTDRGQPETQYF. DNA for the CDR3: TGCGCCAGCAGTTCCACGGACAGGGGCCAGCCGGAGACCCAGTACTTC.

The chain uses TRBV2 and TRBJ1-2; 8 bases match TRBD1. Per the germline V gene, CDR1 is SNHLY and CDR2 is FYNNEI. Trimming at V came to 5 bases and at J to 8 bases, leaving 7 bases not matched to a gene. The CDR3 is 13 amino acids. CDR3 protein: CASSKDRVKGYTF. The CDR3 DNA follows: TGTGCCAGCAGTAAGGACAGGGTCAAGGGCTACACCTTC.

The CDR3 DNA follows: TGTGCCTGGAGTGTACGATTGGGGGGCGCGGGAGGTGTCTCCTACGAGCAGTACTTC. Translated, it gives CAWSVRLGGAGGVSYEQYF. V gene TRBV30 combines with J gene TRBJ2-5; 8 bases match TRBD2. The end of the DNA aligns better with TRBJ2-7, so the J call may be wrong. CDR3 size: 19 residues. CDR1 GTSNPN and CDR2 SVGIG come from the germline V gene (reference sequence).

J is TRBJ2-5 and V is TRBV6-6; TRBD1 agrees at 7 bases. The CDR3 is 16 residues long. V shed 4 bases, J shed 4 bases, and the junction held 12 bases outside the gene matches. CDR1 and CDR2 from the germline V gene are MNHNY and SVGAGI (reference sequence). The CDR3 sequence is CASSWRNTGVGETQYF. CDR3 DNA sequence: TGTGCCAGCAGTTGGAGAAATACAGGGGTGGGAGAGACCCAGTACTTC.